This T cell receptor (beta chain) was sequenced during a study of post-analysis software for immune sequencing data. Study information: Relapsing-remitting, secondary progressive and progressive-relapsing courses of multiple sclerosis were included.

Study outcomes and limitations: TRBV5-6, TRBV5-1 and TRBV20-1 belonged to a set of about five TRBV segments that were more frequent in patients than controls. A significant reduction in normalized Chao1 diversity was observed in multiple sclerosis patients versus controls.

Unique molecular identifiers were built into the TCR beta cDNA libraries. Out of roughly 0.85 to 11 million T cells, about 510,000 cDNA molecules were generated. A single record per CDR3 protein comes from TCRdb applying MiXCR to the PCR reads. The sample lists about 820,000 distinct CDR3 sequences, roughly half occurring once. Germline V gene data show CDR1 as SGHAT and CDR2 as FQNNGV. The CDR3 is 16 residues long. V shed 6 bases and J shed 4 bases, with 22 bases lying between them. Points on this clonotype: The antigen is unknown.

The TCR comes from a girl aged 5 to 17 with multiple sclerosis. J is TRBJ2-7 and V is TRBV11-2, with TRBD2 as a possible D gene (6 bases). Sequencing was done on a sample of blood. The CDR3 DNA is TGTGCCAGCAGACTTAACCCCGGGACTTCACATTACGAGCAGTACTTC. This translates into CASRLNPGTSHYEQYF.